What follows are 4 T cell receptor beta chains derived from one specimen sequenced in a study of blood T cell repertoires in COVID-19. Clones were read by immunoSEQ multiplex PCR, and TCRdb kept only the in-frame ones, dropping some. The data contain 250,000 or so clones, roughly 91% of them seen just once; the ten biggest clones take up around 0.98%. The sample taken for sequencing was peripheral blood. The origin of the receptors is a woman in her forties who had recovered from COVID-19.

The chain recombines TRBV5-1 with TRBJ2-5, with 13 nucleotides matching TRBD2. CDR1 is SGHRS and CDR2 is YFSETQ in the germline V gene. CDR3 length: 17 residues. V was pared by 4 bases and J by 4 bases, with 10 bases of the junction left unmatched. The CDR3 nucleotides read TGCGCCAGCAGCCCCACTGTTACTAGCGGGAGGGGAGAGACCCAGTACTTC. Amino acids: CASSPTVTSGRGETQYF. Full variable domain (missing parts from reference TRBV5-1 and TRBJ2-5): KAGVTQTPRYLIKTRGQQVTLSCSPISGHRSVSWYQQTPGQGLQFLFEYFSETQRNKGNFPGRFSGRQFSNSRSEMNVSTLELGDSALYLCASSPTVTSGRGETQYFGPGTRLLVL.

The V and J genes are TRBV11-2 and TRBJ1-2; 8 bases align to TRBD1. The V gene end was trimmed by 0 bases and the J gene end by 8 bases; junction bases not matched to a gene: 11. The CDR3 has 16 amino acids. In germline, CDR1 is SGHAT, CDR2 FQNNGV. CDR3 loop: CASSLDLGQGAWGYTF. The CDR3 DNA reads TGTGCCAGCAGCTTAGATCTGGGGCAGGGGGCGTGGGGCTACACCTTC.

The chain recombines TRBV3-1 (or the pseudogene TRBV3-2) with TRBJ2-7, with TRBD1 matching over 9 bases. The CDR3 totals 17 residues. J was trimmed by 3 bases and V by 4 bases; bases with no gene match: 13. Germline V gene sequence: CDR1 LGHDT, CDR2 YNNKEL (reference sequence). The CDR3 sequence is CASSPHPTGGGGYEQYF. The DNA of the CDR3 is TGTGCCAGCAGCCCGCACCCCACAGGGGGCGGTGGCTACGAGCAGTACTTC.

The sample holds a few counts of this clone. The gene calls are TRBV3-1 (or the pseudogene TRBV3-2) and TRBJ2-7; D might be TRBD1 (6 bases). CDR3 length: 13 residues. The V and J ends lost 4 bases and 9 bases respectively, with 16 bases between them. Per germline, CDR1 LGHDT and CDR2 YNNKEL (reference sequence). CDR3 amino acids: CASSPRGGGGQYF. CDR3 in DNA: TGTGCCAGCAGCCCCCGGGGTGGGGGCGGGCAGTACTTC.